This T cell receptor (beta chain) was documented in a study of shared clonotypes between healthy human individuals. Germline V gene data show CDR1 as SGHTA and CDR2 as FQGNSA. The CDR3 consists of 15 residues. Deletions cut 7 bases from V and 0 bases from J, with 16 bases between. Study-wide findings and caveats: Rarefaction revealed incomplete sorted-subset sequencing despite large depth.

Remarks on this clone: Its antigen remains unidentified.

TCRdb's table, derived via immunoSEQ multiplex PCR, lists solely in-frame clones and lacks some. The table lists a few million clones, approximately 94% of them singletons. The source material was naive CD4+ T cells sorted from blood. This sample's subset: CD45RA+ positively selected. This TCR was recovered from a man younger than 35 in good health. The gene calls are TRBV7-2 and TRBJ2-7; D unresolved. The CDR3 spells CASTFDGTSSYEQYF. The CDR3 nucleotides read TGTGCCAGCACCTTTGACGGAACGTCCTCCTACGAGCAGTACTTC.